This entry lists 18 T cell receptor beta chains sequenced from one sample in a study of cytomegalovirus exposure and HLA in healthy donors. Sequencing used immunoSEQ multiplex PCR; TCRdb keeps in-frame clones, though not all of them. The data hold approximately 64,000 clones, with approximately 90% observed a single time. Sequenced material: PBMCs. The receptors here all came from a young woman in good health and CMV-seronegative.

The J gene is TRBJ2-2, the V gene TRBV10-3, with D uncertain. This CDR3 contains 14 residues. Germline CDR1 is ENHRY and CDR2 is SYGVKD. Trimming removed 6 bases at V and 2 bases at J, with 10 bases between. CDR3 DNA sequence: TGTGCCATCAGCGGAACAGCTAACACCGGGGAGCTGTTTTTT. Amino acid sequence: CAISGTANTGELFF.

The CDR3 spells CASSLLAGANNEQFF. CDR3 nucleotides: TGTGCCAGCAGCTTACTAGCGGGGGCTAACAATGAGCAGTTCTTC. The rearrangement uses TRBV7-9 and TRBJ2-1; the match to TRBD2 covers 10 bases. The CDR3 is 15 residues long. CDR1 is SEHNR, CDR2 FQNEAQ, per germline (reference sequence). V shed 2 bases and J 5 bases; nucleotides not matched to a gene: 3.

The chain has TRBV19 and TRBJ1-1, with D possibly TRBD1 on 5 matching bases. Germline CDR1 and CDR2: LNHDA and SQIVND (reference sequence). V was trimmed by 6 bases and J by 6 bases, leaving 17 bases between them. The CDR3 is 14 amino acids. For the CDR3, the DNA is TGTGCCAGTAGGCGGATGGAGGGGCTGCCTGAAGCTTTCTTT. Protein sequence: CASRRMEGLPEAFF.

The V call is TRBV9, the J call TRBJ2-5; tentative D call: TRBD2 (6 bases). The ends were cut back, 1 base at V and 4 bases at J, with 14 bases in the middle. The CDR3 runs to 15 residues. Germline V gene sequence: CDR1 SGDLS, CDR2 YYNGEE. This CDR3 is CASSVSWAGSETQYF. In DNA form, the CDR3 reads TGTGCCAGCAGCGTAAGTTGGGCGGGGTCAGAGACCCAGTACTTC. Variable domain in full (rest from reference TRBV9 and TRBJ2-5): DSGVTQTPKHLITATGQRVTLRCSPRSGDLSVYWYQQSLDQGLQFLIQYYNGEERAKGNILERFSAQQFPDLHSELNLSSLELGDSALYFCASSVSWAGSETQYFGPGTRLLVL.

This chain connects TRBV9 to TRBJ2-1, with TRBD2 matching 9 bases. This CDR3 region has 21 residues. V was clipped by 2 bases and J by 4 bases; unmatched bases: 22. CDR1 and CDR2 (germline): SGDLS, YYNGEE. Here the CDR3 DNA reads TGTGCCAGCAGCGTCGGCTTGGCGGGAGGGCCTCGAGAACCCCGATACAATGAGCAGTTCTTC. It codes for CASSVGLAGGPREPRYNEQFF.

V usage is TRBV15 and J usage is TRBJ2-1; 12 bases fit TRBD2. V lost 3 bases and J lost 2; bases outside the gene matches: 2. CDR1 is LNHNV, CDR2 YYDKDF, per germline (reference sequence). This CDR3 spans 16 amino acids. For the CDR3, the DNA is TGTGCCACCAGCAGCCGACTAGCGGGAGCCTACAATGAGCAGTTCTTC. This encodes CATSSRLAGAYNEQFF. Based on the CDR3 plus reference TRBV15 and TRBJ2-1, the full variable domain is DAMVIQNPRYQVTQFGKPVTLSCSQTLNHNVMYWYQQKSSQAPKLLFHYYDKDFNNEADTPDNFQSRRPNTSFCFLDIRSPGLGDTAMYLCATSSRLAGAYNEQFFGPGTRLTVL.

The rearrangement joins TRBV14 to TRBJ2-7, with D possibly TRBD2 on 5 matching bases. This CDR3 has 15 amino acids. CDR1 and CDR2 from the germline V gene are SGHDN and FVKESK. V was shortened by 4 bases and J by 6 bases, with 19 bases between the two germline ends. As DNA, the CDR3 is TGTGCCAGCAGCCCCATGCTCCTCACGGGGAGCGAGCAGTACTTC. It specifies CASSPMLLTGSEQYF.

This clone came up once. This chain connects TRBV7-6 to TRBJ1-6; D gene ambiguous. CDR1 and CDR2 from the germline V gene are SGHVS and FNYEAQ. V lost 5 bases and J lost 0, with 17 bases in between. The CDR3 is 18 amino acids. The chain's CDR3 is CASSTDPDGSSYNSPLHF. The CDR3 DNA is TGTGCCAGCAGCACGGACCCGGACGGGAGCTCCTATAATTCACCCCTCCACTTT.

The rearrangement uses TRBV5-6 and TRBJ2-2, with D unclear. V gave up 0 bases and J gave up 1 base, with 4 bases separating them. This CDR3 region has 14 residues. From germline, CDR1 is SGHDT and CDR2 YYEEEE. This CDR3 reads CASSLAQNTGELFF. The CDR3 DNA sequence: TGTGCCAGCAGCTTGGCCCAGAACACCGGGGAGCTGTTTTTT.

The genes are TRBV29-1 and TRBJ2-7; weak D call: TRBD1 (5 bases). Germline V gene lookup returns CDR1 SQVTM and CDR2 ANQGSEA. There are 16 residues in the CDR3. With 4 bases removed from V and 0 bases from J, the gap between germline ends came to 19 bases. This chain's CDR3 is CSVAGRPGWSSYEQYF. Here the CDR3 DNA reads TGCAGCGTTGCGGGCAGACCAGGGTGGAGCTCCTACGAGCAGTACTTC.

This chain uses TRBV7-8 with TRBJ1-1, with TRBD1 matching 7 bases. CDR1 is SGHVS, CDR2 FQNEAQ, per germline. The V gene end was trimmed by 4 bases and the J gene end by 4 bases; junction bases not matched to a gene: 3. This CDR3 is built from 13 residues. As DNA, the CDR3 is TGTGCCAGCAGCTCGACAGGGTTCACTGAAGCTTTCTTT. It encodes CASSSTGFTEAFF.

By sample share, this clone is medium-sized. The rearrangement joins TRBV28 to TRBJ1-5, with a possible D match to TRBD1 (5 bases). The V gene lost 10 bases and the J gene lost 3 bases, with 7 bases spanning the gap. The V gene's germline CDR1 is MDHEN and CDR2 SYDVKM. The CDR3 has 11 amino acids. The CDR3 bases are TGTGCCACGGACAACAATCAGCCCCAGCATTTT. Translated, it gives CATDNNQPQHF.

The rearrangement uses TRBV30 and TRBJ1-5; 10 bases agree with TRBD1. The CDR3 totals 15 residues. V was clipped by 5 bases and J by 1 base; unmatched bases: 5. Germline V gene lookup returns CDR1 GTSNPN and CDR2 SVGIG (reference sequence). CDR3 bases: TGTGCCTGGGACAGGGGGCTAGGGAGCAATCAGCCCCAGCATTTT. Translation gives CAWDRGLGSNQPQHF.

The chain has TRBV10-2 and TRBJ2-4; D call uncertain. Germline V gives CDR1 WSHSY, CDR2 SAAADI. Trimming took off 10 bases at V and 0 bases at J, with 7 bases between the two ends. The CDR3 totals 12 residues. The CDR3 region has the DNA TGCGCCATCTTAATAGCCAAAAACATTCAGTACTTC. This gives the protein CAILIAKNIQYF.

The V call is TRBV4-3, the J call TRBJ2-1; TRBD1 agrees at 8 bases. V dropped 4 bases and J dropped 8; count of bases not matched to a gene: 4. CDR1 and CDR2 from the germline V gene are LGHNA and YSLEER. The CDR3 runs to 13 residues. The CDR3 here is CASSRDRGHEQFF. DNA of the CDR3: TGCGCCAGCAGCCGAGACAGGGGCCATGAGCAGTTCTTC.

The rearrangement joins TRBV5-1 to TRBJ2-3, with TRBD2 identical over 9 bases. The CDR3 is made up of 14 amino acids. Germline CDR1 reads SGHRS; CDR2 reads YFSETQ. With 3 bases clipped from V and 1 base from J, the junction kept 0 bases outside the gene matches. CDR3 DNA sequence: TGCGCCAGCAGCTGGACTAGCGGCACAGATACGCAGTATTTT. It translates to CASSWTSGTDTQYF.

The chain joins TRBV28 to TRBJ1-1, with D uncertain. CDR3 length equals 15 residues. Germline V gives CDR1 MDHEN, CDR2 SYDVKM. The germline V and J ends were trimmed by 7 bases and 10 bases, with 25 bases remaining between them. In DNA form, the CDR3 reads TGTGCCAGCACCGCGACTGGGAGTAGGTGGGTAGGAGCTTTCTTT. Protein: CASTATGSRWVGAFF.

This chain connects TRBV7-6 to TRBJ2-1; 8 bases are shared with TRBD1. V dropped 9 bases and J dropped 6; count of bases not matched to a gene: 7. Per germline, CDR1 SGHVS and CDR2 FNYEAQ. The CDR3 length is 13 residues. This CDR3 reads CASRGGQGNEQFF. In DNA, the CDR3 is TGTGCCAGTAGAGGCGGACAGGGCAATGAGCAGTTCTTC.